This T cell receptor (beta chain) was retrieved from a study of CD8 T cells in ankylosing spondylitis. Study-wide points: Clones that were linked to disease were CD8+ and were relatively rare in peripheral blood. One TCR beta motif, made up of about 8 highly homologous variants, appeared characteristic of ankylosing spondylitis blood. Enrichment of disease-linked clones was reportedly significant in matched ankylosing spondylitis synovial fluid. Certain motif variants had earlier been reported in reactive arthritis synovial fluid and blood.

Details on this clonotype: The antigen remains unidentified.

From germline, CDR1 is SGHRS and CDR2 YFSETQ. After removal of 0 bases from V and 1 base from J, the junction contained 5 bases not matched to a gene. There are 16 residues in the CDR3. By quantitative 5'-RACE with molecular barcodes, the TCR beta libraries were made. TCRdb itself ran the 5' RACE reads through MiXCR, one entry per CDR3 protein. The sample includes under 950,000 distinct CDR3 sequences, around 17% of them seen just once. The sample comprised blood, either unsorted or a sorted T cell fraction (not recorded which). The genes are TRBV5-1 and TRBJ2-7; 9 bases line up with TRBD2. The clonotype was recovered from a male donor with ankylosing spondylitis. The CDR3: CASSLDPSGVSYEQYF. The DNA of the CDR3 is TGCGCCAGCAGCTTGGATCCTAGCGGGGTATCCTACGAGCAGTACTTC. Using reference TRBV5-1 and TRBJ2-7 for the parts outside the CDR3, the full variable domain is KAGVTQTPRYLIKTRGQQVTLSCSPISGHRSVSWYQQTPGQGLQFLFEYFSETQRNKGNFPGRFSGRQFSNSRSEMNVSTLELGDSALYLCASSLDPSGVSYEQYFGPGTRLTVT.